What follows describes a single T cell receptor beta chain. The data originate from a study of response to subunit inactivated influenza vaccine. MiXCR, applied by TCRdb to the RT-PCR reads, yields one record per CDR3 protein. The repertoire holds more than 600,000 distinct CDR3 sequences, with about 18% as singletons. The receptor's source is a man aged 50-59 years who received an inactivated influenza vaccine. The sequenced sample was PBMCs from blood, obtained more than 4 days after vaccination.

The CDR3 DNA reads TGTGCCAACCGGGACAGCAATACCCACGAGCAGTACTTC. This encodes CANRDSNTHEQYF. V gene TRBV10-3 combines with J gene TRBJ2-7; TRBD1 agrees at 7 bases. The germline V gene has CDR1 ENHRY and CDR2 SYGVKD. The CDR3 is made up of 13 amino acids. The trim removed 10 bases at V and 5 bases at J, leaving 11 bases unmatched.